This is a list of T cell receptor beta chains from one sample in a study of T cells expressing NK-cell markers. TCRdb re-called the 5' RACE reads and catalogs CDR3 proteins one per entry, DNA excluded. The table for this sample gives some 190,000 distinct CDR3 sequences. Sequencing used blood T cells: a sorted CD56 or NKG2C T cell subset, CD4+ or CD8+ T cells, or bulk PBMC T cells (not recorded which). These TCRs come from a man aged 18 to 69 in good health. The CDR3 runs from the conserved cysteine through the conserved F or W.

>TRBJ2-7|TRBV7-9
CASSSSLRGNEYF
>TRBJ2-1|TRBV14
CASSLGYGEQFF
>TRBJ2-5|TRBV28
CASSRALGAETQYF
>TRBJ2-3|TRBV6-1
CASSEYSFVVAGSTDTQYF
>TRBJ2-3|TRBV28
CASSFKLAGITDTQYF
>TRBJ2-3|TRBV28
CASSIGIGTDTQYF
>TRBJ1-2|TRBV4-1
CASSTRQGAGYGYTF
>TRBJ2-1|TRBV21-1
CASSLRGGGKCDEQFF
>TRBJ1-5|TRBV5-4
CASSLDGVGNQPQHF
>TRBJ2-4|TRBV5-6
CASSSMTKNIQYF
>TRBJ2-7|TRBV5-1
CASSLATGETYEQYF
>TRBJ2-1|TRBV20-1
CSGLQRNYNEQFF
>TRBJ2-3|TRBV27
CASSLLTSGGHRTDTQYF
>TRBJ2-7|TRBV20-1
CSASLSSGREQYF
>TRBJ2-7|TRBV6-1
CASTPRDRAYEQYF
>TRBJ2-7|TRBV28
CASSLSIETYEQYF
>TRBJ2-7|TRBV12-5
CASGLPFSGTGGYEQYF
>TRBJ1-1|TRBV27
CASNFMTGGTEAFF
>TRBJ2-3|TRBV4-1
CASSQVDGTDTQYF
>TRBJ2-7|TRBV20-1
CSARGTRGEQYF
>TRBJ1-5|TRBV12-3/TRBV12-4
CASSPGGPQHF
>TRBJ2-7|TRBV7-9
CASSLWGSYEQYF
>TRBJ1-6|TRBV19
CASSLGTGASPLHF
>TRBJ2-3|TRBV20-1
CSARDPGPATDTQYF
>TRBJ2-7|TRBV7-8
CASSLPVGGLNEQYF
>TRBJ2-5|TRBV12-3/TRBV12-4
CASSAGAGLVRETQYF
>TRBJ2-3|TRBV14
CASSQAASGHTQYF
>TRBJ2-7|TRBV18
CASALSDLMGYEQYF
>TRBJ2-3|TRBV28
CASSFAGSSTDTQYF
>TRBJ1-1|TRBV12-3/TRBV12-4
CASSLVGEWGTEAFF
>TRBJ2-1|TRBV6-5
CASSYSSRTGVMTDEQFF
>TRBJ2-1|TRBV7-6
CASSLYEGDTYNEQFF
>TRBJ2-7|TRBV7-9
CASSQGTSGAPAYEQYF